One and the same sample provided the 3 T cell receptor beta chains below, sequenced in a study of blood T cells in healthy people across ages. PCR was performed a second time for roughly 7 to 11 cycles using a sample-barcoded 5' primer and a J-beta primer mix. TCRdb fed the 5' RACE reads into MiXCR, producing one record per CDR3 protein. The sample comprises 1.5 million to 1.9 million distinct CDR3 sequences, less than 45% of which are singletons, and under 5% rests with the top ten. Sequenced sample: blood. The receptors shown here come from a woman younger than 30 in good health.

With regard to this clonotype: A read error is possible here, since a much larger clone lies one base away. The chain recombines TRBV4-3 with TRBJ2-6; D remains unclear. The V end lost 0 bases, the J end lost 0 bases, and 6 bases lay between the germline ends. Germline CDR1 reads LGHNA; CDR2 reads YSLEER. The CDR3 covers 16 residues. The CDR3 here is CASSQDRNSGANVLTF. The CDR3 DNA follows: TGCGCCAGCAGCCAAGATCGGAACTCTGGGGCCAACGTCCTGACTTTC.

There are a few counts of this clonotype. The chain joins TRBV12-3 or TRBV12-4 to TRBJ1-1; D remains unclear. Trimming cost V 9 bases and J 11 bases, with 13 bases left between them. The length of the CDR3 is 10 residues. CDR3 amino acids: CARWEGLAFF. In nucleotides, the CDR3 is TGTGCCAGATGGGAGGGTTTGGCTTTCTTT.

The genes are TRBV12-3 or TRBV12-4 and TRBJ2-4; D remains ambiguous. The CDR3 sequence is 14 residues long. The V gene lost 5 bases and the J gene lost 4 bases, with 12 bases spanning the gap. The CDR3 sequence: CASSLDSRKNIQYF. DNA for the CDR3: TGTGCCAGCAGTCTAGATTCCCGAAAAAACATTCAGTACTTC.